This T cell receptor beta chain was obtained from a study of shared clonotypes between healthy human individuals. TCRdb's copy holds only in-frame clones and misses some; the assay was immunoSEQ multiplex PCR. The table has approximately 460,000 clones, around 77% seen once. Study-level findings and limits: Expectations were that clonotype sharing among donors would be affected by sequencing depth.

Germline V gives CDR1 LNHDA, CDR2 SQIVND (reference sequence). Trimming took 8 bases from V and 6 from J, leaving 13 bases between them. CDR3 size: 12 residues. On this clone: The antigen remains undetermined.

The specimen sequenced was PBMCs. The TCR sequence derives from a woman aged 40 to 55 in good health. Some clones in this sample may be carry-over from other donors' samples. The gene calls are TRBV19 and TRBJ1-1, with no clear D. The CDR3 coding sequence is TGTGCCAGTGAGGACTTTAGGTCTGAAGCTTTCTTT. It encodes CASEDFRSEAFF.